This T cell receptor beta chain was profiled in a study of blood T cell repertoires in COVID-19. Overall study: COVID-19 samples, acute and convalescent, were from the United States, Italy and Spain. From T cells, B-cell-depleted T cells, or PBMCs came the material, which was cDNA or gDNA.

In the source study's methods: Amplifying reference gene primers gave estimates of nucleated cell counts. This table comes from immunoSEQ multiplex PCR, and its TCRdb copy is limited to in-frame clones, with some not included. From that table come the V and J calls and clone size; the DNA was used to work out D and trimming. Of about 200,000 clones listed, 70% to 90% are singletons. The sequence came from a human donor with active or convalescent COVID-19. The donor label of this sample is uncertain. Material: peripheral blood.

The CDR3 sequence is CASSLATGAAGYEQYF. DNA for the CDR3: TGTGCCAGCAGCTTAGCAACAGGGGCAGCCGGATACGAGCAGTACTTC. V and J are TRBV7-9 and TRBJ2-7; TRBD1 aligns across 7 bases. This CDR3 spans 16 amino acids. The germline gives CDR1 SEHNR, CDR2 FQNEAQ (reference sequence). V dropped 0 bases and J dropped 4; count of bases not matched to a gene: 9.